This entry lists 27 T cell receptor beta chains sequenced from one sample in a study of blood T cell repertoires in COVID-19. Produced via immunoSEQ multiplex PCR; TCRdb's table is partial and in-frame only. Of over 75,000 clones listed, 86% were seen once; the top ten hold 20% to 30%. Input material: peripheral blood. The source is a human donor in a cohort sampled during active COVID-19.

V gene TRBV2 combines with J gene TRBJ1-3; D gene ambiguous. Deletions cut 4 bases from V and 7 bases from J, with 8 bases between. The CDR3 runs to 12 residues. The germline V gene encodes CDR1 SNHLY and CDR2 FYNNEI. This CDR3 is CASSGLENTIYF. The CDR3 nucleotides are TGTGCCAGCAGTGGCCTCGAGAACACCATATATTTT.

This chain connects TRBV7-2 to TRBJ2-2, with 7 bases that match TRBD1. The CDR3 extends over 15 amino acids. Looked up from germline, CDR1 is SGHTA and CDR2 is FQGNSA. Trimming removed 2 bases from V and 5 bases from J; junction bases left unmatched: 5. The CDR3 nucleotides read TGTGCCAGCAGCTTATTGACACAGGGGACCGGGGAGCTGTTTTTT. Translated: CASSLLTQGTGELFF.

J is TRBJ2-1 and V is TRBV21-1; the DNA was not compared with TRBD1, the D call given in the table. TRBV21-1 is a pseudogene. This CDR3 has 18 amino acids. The CDR3, as DNA: TGTGCCAGCAGCACCAACCCCACACAGGGGGCTACCTACAATGAGCAGTTCTTC. Encoded protein: CASSTNPTQGATYNEQFF.

The rearrangement links TRBV7-9 to TRBJ2-2; D might be TRBD2 (5 bases). The ends were cut back, 5 bases at V and 7 bases at J, with 14 bases in the middle. CDR1 and CDR2 from the germline V gene are SEHNR and FQNEAQ (reference sequence). CDR3 length: 14 residues. The CDR3 region has the DNA TGTGCCAGCAGCCCCGGGGTAGCCGGCGGGGAGCTGTTTTTT. The encoded protein is CASSPGVAGGELFF.

This sequence joins TRBV20-1 and TRBJ2-7; 7 bases agree with TRBD1. This CDR3 is built from 11 residues. J gave up 2 bases and V 5 bases, and 0 bases lay outside the gene matches. Germline values: CDR1 DFQATT, CDR2 SNEGSKA (reference sequence). CDR3 coding DNA: TGCAGTGCTGACAGGGCCTACGAGCAGTACTTC. Translation: CSADRAYEQYF.

This clone was seen only once. The CDR3 bases are TGTGCCTCAACAGGGTGGACCTTGAGCTCCTACGAGCAGTACTTC. Protein: CASTGWTLSSYEQYF. The J gene is TRBJ2-7, the V gene TRBV25-1; the D gene is possibly TRBD1 (6 bases). The germline gives CDR1 MGHDK, CDR2 SYGVNS. The CDR3 is made up of 15 amino acids. V gave up 11 bases and J gave up 0 bases, with 20 bases separating them.

This chain uses TRBV4-3 with TRBJ2-1; D is perhaps TRBD2 (5 bases). This CDR3 has 15 residues. V lost 5 bases and J 0 bases, leaving 11 bases between the germline ends. Per the germline V gene, CDR1 is LGHNA and CDR2 is YSLEER. The CDR3: CASSFTRSSYNEQFF. CDR3 in DNA: TGCGCCAGCAGCTTCACTAGAAGCTCCTACAATGAGCAGTTCTTC.

The chain carries TRBV19 and TRBJ2-7; tentative D call: TRBD2 (5 bases). CDR3 length: 15 amino acids. V dropped 1 base and J dropped 2 bases, with 12 bases sitting between them. The V gene's germline CDR1 is LNHDA and CDR2 SQIVND (reference sequence). CDR3 protein: CASSIGGLTPYEQYF. The CDR3 DNA follows: TGTGCCAGTAGTATAGGCGGACTTACCCCCTACGAGCAGTACTTC.

The chain links TRBV3-1 (or the pseudogene TRBV3-2) to TRBJ1-1, with D perhaps TRBD1 (6 bases). Germline V CDR1 and CDR2: LGHDT, YNNKEL (reference sequence). The CDR3 covers 16 residues. V lost 5 bases to trimming and J lost 5 bases, with 21 bases between them. The CDR3 coding sequence is TGTGCCAGCAGCTCGGGCTGGGACAACGGTGGGACTGAAGCTTTCTTT. The encoded protein is CASSSGWDNGGTEAFF.

This chain links TRBV7-9 with TRBJ1-1; a possible D gene is TRBD1 (5 bases). Looked up from germline, CDR1 is SEHNR and CDR2 is FQNEAQ (reference sequence). V lost 5 bases and J 8 bases, leaving 15 bases between the germline ends. The CDR3 runs 13 residues. The CDR3 loop reads CASSPGGPNEAFF. CDR3 nucleotides: TGTGCCAGCAGCCCCGGGGGACCGAACGAAGCTTTCTTT.

The chain is built from TRBV13 and TRBJ2-5, with a weak D call TRBD1 (6 bases). The germline CDR1 and CDR2 sequences are PRHDT and FYEKMQ (reference sequence). V was trimmed by 4 bases and J by 2 bases, leaving 17 bases between them. The CDR3 has 16 amino acids. CDR3 region: CASSSGTNRAQETQYF. The CDR3 DNA follows: TGTGCCAGCAGCTCTGGTACAAACAGGGCTCAAGAGACCCAGTACTTC.

This clone is a singleton in its sample. The chain couples TRBV27 to TRBJ2-7; D remains ambiguous. CDR1 and CDR2 from the germline V gene are MNHEY and SMNVEV (reference sequence). Trimming pared 5 bases from V and 2 bases from J, leaving 13 bases between. There are 14 residues in the CDR3. The CDR3 protein is CASSPTPVTYEQYF. The CDR3 DNA reads TGTGCCAGCAGTCCTACTCCTGTCACCTACGAGCAGTACTTC.

Note on this clone: The junction and the germline gene differ at one end; a read error may be behind it. The gene calls are TRBV25-1 and TRBJ2-2; TRBD2 matches at 8 bases. CDR3 length equals 15 residues. Germline V gene lookup returns CDR1 MGHDK and CDR2 SYGVNS. The CDR3, as DNA: TGTGCCGGCAGTGCCGTAGCGGGATTTTCGGGGGAGCTGTTTTTT. It encodes CAGSAVAGFSGELFF.

This clone was counted a single time. The V and J genes are TRBV9 and TRBJ1-1; 7 nucleotides align to TRBD1. The CDR3 has 14 residues. With 4 bases clipped from V and 4 bases from J, the junction kept 7 bases outside the gene matches. Germline-derived CDR1 and CDR2 are SGDLS and YYNGEE. For the CDR3, the DNA is TGTGCCAGCAGCCGGGGACAGACGAGCACTGAAGCTTTCTTT. Its translation: CASSRGQTSTEAFF. Looking up the rest from reference TRBV9 and TRBJ1-1 gives the full variable domain: DSGVTQTPKHLITATGQRVTLRCSPRSGDLSVYWYQQSLDQGLQFLIQYYNGEERAKGNILERFSAQQFPDLHSELNLSSLELGDSALYFCASSRGQTSTEAFFGQGTRLTVV.

In its sample, this clone was seen once. The V call is TRBV2, the J call TRBJ1-6; TRBD1 matches 7 bases. Germline-derived CDR1 and CDR2 are SNHLY and FYNNEI. The CDR3 runs to 13 residues. Unmatched junction bases numbered 4, after V lost 4 bases and J lost 10 bases. CDR3 region: CASSGDSGSPLHF. For the CDR3, the DNA is TGTGCCAGCAGTGGGGACAGCGGGTCACCCCTCCACTTT.

This chain joins TRBV28 and TRBJ1-6; 8 positions match TRBD1. CDR3 length: 15 residues. Losses at the gene ends were 4 bases for V and 10 bases for J; bases not matched to a gene: 9. Per the germline V gene, CDR1 is MDHEN and CDR2 is SYDVKM. CDR3 in amino acids: CASSWQGGTGSPLHF. The CDR3, as DNA: TGTGCCAGCAGTTGGCAGGGAGGGACAGGCTCACCCCTCCACTTT.

The V call is TRBV4-3, the J call TRBJ2-7; D gene unclear. The CDR3 loop spans 17 amino acids. V lost 0 bases, J lost 1 base, and 16 bases lay in between. Per the germline V gene, CDR1 is LGHNA and CDR2 is YSLEER. CDR3 region: CASSQEKPPSRSYEQYF. The CDR3, as DNA: TGCGCCAGCAGCCAAGAAAAGCCACCATCCCGTTCCTACGAGCAGTACTTC.

The J gene is TRBJ2-6, the V gene TRBV7-2; TRBD2 aligns across 13 bases. The CDR3 covers 18 residues. CDR1 SGHTA and CDR2 FQGNSA come from the germline V gene. V trimming: 6 bases; J trimming: 0 bases; junction bases outside the gene matches: 5. As DNA, the CDR3 is TGTGCCAGCAGTCCTGGACTAGCGGGGGACTCTGGGGCCAACGTCCTGACTTTC. Its protein is CASSPGLAGDSGANVLTF. Full variable domain (outside the CDR3, taken from reference TRBV7-2 and TRBJ2-6): GAGVSQSPSNKVTEKGKDVELRCDPISGHTALYWYRQSLGQGLEFLIYFQGNSAPDKSGLPSDRFSAERTGGSVSTLTIQRTQQEDSAVYLCASSPGLAGDSGANVLTFGAGSRLTVL.

The V call is TRBV5-6, the J call TRBJ1-2; D uncertain. CDR1 and CDR2 from the germline V gene are SGHDT and YYEEEE. The CDR3 is 13 amino acids. The ends were cut back, 4 bases at V and 3 bases at J, with 10 bases in the middle. The chain's CDR3 is CASSPDIYYGYTF. CDR3 nucleotide sequence: TGTGCCAGCAGCCCAGACATTTACTATGGCTACACCTTC.

This clone showed up just a few times. This rearrangement joins TRBV2 to TRBJ2-3; no firm D call. The CDR3 consists of 13 residues. Trimming stripped 8 bases from V and 2 bases from J, with 11 bases between. Germline CDR1 and CDR2: SNHLY and FYNNEI. CDR3 DNA: TGTGCCAGCTGTGTTGCGTCCACAGATACGCAGTATTTT. It encodes CASCVASTDTQYF.

The J gene is TRBJ1-4, the V gene TRBV11-2, with no clear D. With 5 bases removed from V and 0 bases from J, the gap between germline ends came to 7 bases. Germline CDR1 reads SGHAT; CDR2 reads FQNNGV. The CDR3 is made up of 14 amino acids. CDR3 sequence reads: CASSPLATNEKLFF. The CDR3, as DNA: TGTGCCAGCAGCCCACTTGCAACTAATGAAAAACTGTTTTTT.

V usage is TRBV19 and J usage is TRBJ2-5; 11 nucleotides align to TRBD2. This CDR3 has 17 residues. The V gene's germline CDR1 is LNHDA and CDR2 SQIVND (reference sequence). Losses at the gene ends were 6 bases for V and 2 bases for J; bases not matched to a gene: 11. The CDR3 DNA reads TGTGCCAGTAGCAGGACTAGCGGGCCTAGCGGGCAAGAGACCCAGTACTTC. Translated, it gives CASSRTSGPSGQETQYF.

This chain connects TRBV9 to TRBJ2-5, with 8 bases that match TRBD2. From germline, CDR1 is SGDLS and CDR2 YYNGEE. This CDR3 spans 16 amino acids. Trimming removed 0 bases from V and 2 bases from J; junction bases left unmatched: 6. The chain's CDR3 is CASSVGGQRGQETQYF. CDR3 sequence (DNA): TGTGCCAGCAGCGTAGGGGGGCAGCGGGGGCAAGAGACCCAGTACTTC.

This clone was detected a few times. The chain recombines TRBV7-7 with TRBJ2-2; 8 nucleotides agree with TRBD2. V lost 5 bases and J lost 4; bases outside the gene matches: 9. This CDR3 is built from 16 residues. CDR1 is SSHAT, CDR2 FNYEAQ, per germline (reference sequence). The DNA for the CDR3 is TGTGCCAGCAGCCTGGGGTTTAGCGGGGCCACCGGGGAGCTGTTTTTT. It is translated as CASSLGFSGATGELFF.

J is TRBJ2-2 and V is TRBV13, with TRBD2 matching 12 bases. In germline, CDR1 is PRHDT, CDR2 FYEKMQ (reference sequence). V shed 5 bases and J 5 bases; nucleotides not matched to a gene: 9. CDR3 length: 17 residues. As DNA, the CDR3 is TGTGCCAGCAGCACCTCTCGACTAGCGGGAGATACCGGGGAGCTGTTTTTT. Residues: CASSTSRLAGDTGELFF.

The sample holds one count of this clone. This chain uses TRBV18 with TRBJ2-1, with TRBD2 matching 14 bases. Germline CDR1 and CDR2: KGHSH and LQKENI. V lost 2 bases to trimming and J lost 10 bases; unmatched junction nucleotides: 7. This CDR3 is built from 16 residues. The CDR3 region is CASSPGLAGGSGEQFF. CDR3 DNA: TGTGCCAGCTCACCAGGACTAGCGGGGGGCTCAGGGGAGCAGTTCTTC. The entire variable domain, with the rest obtained from reference TRBV18 and TRBJ2-1, is as follows: NAGVMQNPRHLVRRRGQEARLRCSPMKGHSHVYWYRQLPEEGLKFMVYLQKENIIDESGMPKERFSAEFPKEGPSILRIQQVVRGDSAAYFCASSPGLAGGSGEQFFGPGTRLTVL.

The chain carries TRBV5-1 and TRBJ2-2, with 8 positions matching TRBD2. In germline, CDR1 is SGHRS, CDR2 YFSETQ. The trim removed 4 bases at V and 4 bases at J, leaving 6 bases unmatched. CDR3 length: 15 residues. The CDR3 here is CASSPAGGPTGELFF. The DNA of the CDR3 is TGCGCCAGCAGCCCGGCGGGGGGCCCCACCGGGGAGCTGTTTTTT.